This T cell receptor beta chain was retrieved from a study of blood T cell repertoires in COVID-19. Unmatched junction bases numbered 2, after V lost 3 bases and J lost 1 base. The germline V gene has CDR1 SGHNT and CDR2 YENEEA. This CDR3 is 15 amino acids long. TCRdb's copy holds only in-frame clones and misses some; the assay was immunoSEQ multiplex PCR. The sample has some 300,000 clones; roughly 90% are singletons. In this sample, this clone turned up once. This TCR was sampled from a woman aged 30 to 39 who had been exposed to COVID-19. Specimen: PBMCs or T cells enriched from blood (not recorded which). The chain employs TRBV11-3 and TRBJ2-5; 10 positions agree with TRBD2. CDR3 protein: CASSFSGGPQETQYF. CDR3 bases: TGTGCCAGCAGCTTTAGCGGGGGGCCCCAAGAGACCCAGTACTTC.